The 24 T cell receptor beta chains given below trace back to one sample, sequenced in a study of coeliac disease. The data were produced by immunoSEQ multiplex PCR, yet TCRdb's version contains in-frame clones alone and is incomplete. The sample carries several thousand clones, about two thirds recorded once. Sequencing was done on a sample of lymphocytes from the gut lamina propria. These receptors were collected from a man between 18 and 29 years old with celiac disease on a gluten-free diet.

In this sample, this clone is large. The genes are TRBV6-5 and TRBJ1-2, with D maybe TRBD1 (6 bases). Trimming cost V 5 bases and J 7 bases, with 11 bases left between them. CDR1 is MNHEY and CDR2 is SVGAGI in the germline V gene. The CDR3 length is 12 residues. The CDR3 loop is CASSQGQTGYTF. CDR3 in DNA: TGTGCCAGCAGTCAAGGACAGACTGGCTACACCTTC.

The rearrangement uses TRBV11-2 and TRBJ2-1; 10 nucleotides match TRBD1. From germline, CDR1 is SGHAT and CDR2 FQNNGV. CDR3 length: 13 amino acids. With V trimmed by 2 bases and J by 15 bases, 7 bases remained unmatched. In DNA, the CDR3 is TGTGCCAGCAGCTTAAGTCTACGGGACAGGGGGTTCTTC. Amino acid sequence: CASSLSLRDRGFF. Based on the CDR3 plus reference TRBV11-2 and TRBJ2-1, the full variable domain is EAGVAQSPRYKIIEKRQSVAFWCNPISGHATLYWYQQILGQGPKLLIQFQNNGVVDDSQLPKDRFSAERLKGVDSTLKIQPAKLEDSAVYLCASSLSLRDRGFFGPGTRLTVL.

This clone has a handful of counts. This chain joins TRBV7-2 and TRBJ2-7; TRBD1 aligns across 7 bases. The CDR3 is made up of 13 amino acids. Germline lookup yields CDR1 SGHTA and CDR2 FQGNSA. The J segment lost 2 bases and the V segment lost 5 bases, leaving 3 bases of the junction unmatched. CDR3 coding DNA: TGTGCCAGCAGCATCGGGACAGCCTACGAGCAGTACTTC. This gives the protein CASSIGTAYEQYF.

Remarks on this clone: An end of the junction differs from the germline gene, which may be a read error. This chain links TRBV27 with TRBJ2-1; TRBD2 matches at 9 bases. This CDR3 has 14 residues. Germline CDR1 MNHEY, CDR2 SMNVEV (reference sequence). The CDR3 protein is CTSGRGGSYNEQFF. The CDR3 DNA is TGTACCAGTGGGCGGGGGGGCTCCTACAATGAGCAGTTCTTC.

The chain joins TRBV5-5 to TRBJ2-7; D may be TRBD2 (5 bases). V lost 6 bases, J lost 1 base, and 11 bases lay in between. CDR1 is SGHKS and CDR2 is YYEKEE in the germline V gene (reference sequence). The CDR3 extends over 13 amino acids. The CDR3 loop reads CASTTGGSYEQYF. DNA for the CDR3: TGTGCCAGCACCACCGGCGGGTCCTACGAGCAGTACTTC. The full variable domain, its missing parts supplied by reference TRBV5-5 and TRBJ2-7, is DAGVTQSPTHLIKTRGQQVTLRCSPISGHKSVSWYQQVLGQGPQFIFQYYEKEERGRGNFPDRFSARQFPNYSSELNVNALLLGDSALYLCASTTGGSYEQYFGPGTRLTVT.

Note on this clone: This specimen includes other DNA sequences encoding the same CDR3. V and J are TRBV27 and TRBJ1-1, with D possibly TRBD1 on 5 matching bases. This CDR3 contains 13 residues. The V gene lost 2 bases and the J gene lost 4 bases, with 8 bases spanning the gap. The germline CDR1 and CDR2 sequences are MNHEY and SMNVEV (reference sequence). The CDR3 loop is CASSLGGGTEAFF. The CDR3, as DNA: TGTGCCAGCAGTTTAGGCGGGGGCACTGAAGCTTTCTTT.

In DNA form, the CDR3 reads TGTGCCAGCAGTGTTGTCGGCGGGGGAATCACAGAGACCCAGTACTTC. Its protein is CASSVVGGGITETQYF. The chain has TRBV2 and TRBJ2-5; 7 nucleotides agree with TRBD2. The germline V gene encodes CDR1 SNHLY and CDR2 FYNNEI. The J segment lost 4 bases and the V segment lost 4 bases, leaving 12 bases of the junction unmatched. The CDR3 loop spans 16 amino acids. Complete variable domain (other parts from reference TRBV2 and TRBJ2-5): EPEVTQTPSHQVTQMGQEVILRCVPISNHLYFYWYRQILGQKVEFLVSFYNNEISEKSEIFDDQFSVERPDGSNFTLKIRSTKLEDSAMYFCASSVVGGGITETQYFGPGTRLLVL.

V gene TRBV27 combines with J gene TRBJ1-1; TRBD1 matches at 8 bases. Germline CDR1 is MNHEY and CDR2 is SMNVEV (reference sequence). With 5 bases clipped from V and 0 bases from J, the junction kept 2 bases outside the gene matches. The CDR3 consists of 14 residues. CDR3 residues: CASSLDRVNTEAFF. The CDR3 bases are TGTGCCAGCAGTCTGGACAGGGTGAACACTGAAGCTTTCTTT.

The chain uses TRBV7-2 and TRBJ1-2, with no clear D. Trimming took off 6 bases at V and 3 bases at J, with 11 bases between the two ends. Germline lookup yields CDR1 SGHTA and CDR2 FQGNSA. This CDR3 is 13 amino acids long. The chain's CDR3 is CASSHSRDYGYTF. In DNA form, the CDR3 reads TGTGCCAGCAGTCACTCGAGGGACTATGGCTACACCTTC.

The chain is built from TRBV28 and TRBJ2-1, with TRBD2 as a possible D gene (5 bases). V lost 3 bases and J 5 bases, leaving 11 bases between the germline ends. Germline assignment: CDR1 MDHEN and CDR2 SYDVKM. The CDR3 is 14 residues long. The CDR3 DNA is TGTGCCAGCAGTTTGGAGCGGCTAGACAATGAGCAGTTCTTC. It specifies CASSLERLDNEQFF.

This clone was observed a few times. The rearrangement uses TRBV5-3 and TRBJ1-5; TRBD1 matches 8 bases. TRBV5-3 is labeled an ORF, and its function is uncertain. With V trimmed by 4 bases and J by 1 base, 4 bases remained unmatched. CDR3 length: 15 amino acids. CDR3 coding DNA: TGTGCCAGAAGCCGGACAGGGTGGAGCAATCAGCCCCAGCATTTT. The encoded protein is CARSRTGWSNQPQHF.

In this sample, this clone turned up once. The J gene is TRBJ2-5, the V gene TRBV7-3; a possible D gene is TRBD1 (5 bases). Trimming took off 1 base at V and 2 bases at J, with 8 bases between the two ends. Germline loops: CDR1 SGHTA, CDR2 FQGTGA. The CDR3 length is 14 residues. CDR3 coding DNA: TGTGCCAGCAGCTTAAATGACAGACAAGAGACCCAGTACTTC. This gives the protein CASSLNDRQETQYF.

V is TRBV9 and J is TRBJ1-3, with no clear D. Trimming took off 0 bases at V and 1 base at J, with 14 bases between the two ends. CDR1 and CDR2 (germline): SGDLS, YYNGEE. This CDR3 comprises 17 residues. CDR3 in DNA: TGTGCCAGCAGCGTAGTGGGGAGCTCCCTATCTGGAAACACCATATATTTT. This encodes CASSVVGSSLSGNTIYF.

CDR3 protein: CASSGWDSYNEQFF. Written as DNA, the CDR3 is TGTGCCAGCAGCGGGTGGGACAGTTACAATGAGCAGTTCTTC. The rearrangement joins TRBV6-5 to TRBJ2-1; 7 bases map to TRBD1. Looked up from germline, CDR1 is MNHEY and CDR2 is SVGAGI. There are 14 residues in the CDR3. V lost 6 bases and J lost 4; bases outside the gene matches: 6.

The J gene is TRBJ2-5, the V gene TRBV7-3; D might be TRBD1 (6 bases). V gave up 5 bases and J gave up 2 bases, with 9 bases separating them. The CDR3 has 13 residues. Looked up from germline, CDR1 is SGHTA and CDR2 is FQGTGA. The CDR3 is CASSAGQQETQYF. CDR3 in DNA: TGTGCCAGCAGCGCCGGACAGCAAGAGACCCAGTACTTC.

The rearrangement uses TRBV7-2 and TRBJ2-7, with 10 bases identical to TRBD2. The CDR3 length is 16 residues. V gave up 6 bases and J gave up 2 bases; unmatched junction bases: 10. Germline V CDR1 and CDR2: SGHTA, FQGNSA. CDR3 region: CASSGHLAGATYEQYF. CDR3 coding DNA: TGTGCCAGCAGTGGACACCTAGCGGGGGCGACCTACGAGCAGTACTTC.

The CDR3 DNA follows: TGTGCCAGCTCACCGACCGGGACAGTCGAATACGAGCAGTACTTC. The encoded protein is CASSPTGTVEYEQYF. This rearrangement joins TRBV18 to TRBJ2-7; 7 bases match TRBD1. The CDR3 is made up of 15 amino acids. V shed 3 bases and J 4 bases; nucleotides not matched to a gene: 9. Germline V gene data show CDR1 as KGHSH and CDR2 as LQKENI.

The gene calls are TRBV30 and TRBJ2-7, with 7 bases lining up with TRBD1. Germline V gene data show CDR1 as GTSNPN and CDR2 as SVGIG (reference sequence). The length of the CDR3 is 13 residues. J was trimmed by 3 bases and V by 3 bases; bases with no gene match: 5. CDR3 loop: CAWRAGGIYEQYF. Here the CDR3 DNA reads TGTGCCTGGAGGGCAGGGGGAATCTACGAGCAGTACTTC.

The chain recombines TRBV4-2 with TRBJ2-3, with TRBD2 matching 10 bases. V was clipped by 0 bases and J by 1 base; unmatched bases: 10. The germline gives CDR1 LGHNA, CDR2 YNFKEQ. The length of the CDR3 is 19 residues. Written as DNA, the CDR3 is TGTGCCAGCAGCCAAGAATATGCGAGCGGGGGGGCGGGCACAGATACGCAGTATTTT. Encoded protein: CASSQEYASGGAGTDTQYF.

The genes are TRBV5-6 and TRBJ1-1, with 9 bases identical to TRBD1. V dropped 1 base and J dropped 3; count of bases not matched to a gene: 4. The CDR3 contains 15 residues. Germline loops: CDR1 SGHDT, CDR2 YYEEEE. CDR3 region: CASSLQTGGHTEAFF. CDR3 DNA: TGTGCCAGCAGCTTGCAAACAGGGGGCCACACTGAAGCTTTCTTT.

This chain links TRBV7-9 with TRBJ1-2; 8 bases line up with TRBD1. The CDR3 spans 15 residues. CDR1 and CDR2 (germline): SEHNR, FQNEAQ (reference sequence). Trimming removed 4 bases from V and 3 bases from J; junction bases left unmatched: 7. CDR3 nucleotide sequence: TGTGCCAGCAGCTACACCAGGGGGCAGGACTATGGCTACACCTTC. This encodes CASSYTRGQDYGYTF.

This clone was found a few times. The V gene is TRBV7-9, the J gene TRBJ2-1; a possible D gene is TRBD2 (6 bases). V shed 5 bases and J shed 5 bases, with 22 bases lying between them. The CDR3 is 17 residues long. Per germline, CDR1 SEHNR and CDR2 FQNEAQ (reference sequence). The CDR3 coding sequence is TGTGCCAGCAGCCCAAGTCAGATGGGGGGAACTAACAATGAGCAGTTCTTC. This gives the protein CASSPSQMGGTNNEQFF.

This clone appeared a few times. The rearrangement links TRBV20-1 to TRBJ2-7; D remains ambiguous. The CDR3 is made up of 11 amino acids. Trimming shortened V by 5 bases and J by 3 bases, and 8 bases separated the two germline ends. Germline V CDR1 and CDR2: DFQATT, SNEGSKA (reference sequence). The CDR3 sequence: CSALHDYEQYF. CDR3 nucleotide sequence: TGCAGTGCTTTACACGACTACGAGCAGTACTTC.

This chain uses TRBV29-1 with TRBJ1-1; 7 bases fit TRBD1. CDR1 SQVTM and CDR2 ANQGSEA come from the germline V gene. J gave up 0 bases and V 7 bases, and 8 bases lay outside the gene matches. This CDR3 is built from 14 residues. In nucleotides, the CDR3 is TGCAGCGCCTCTTCCGGGACAGTGAACACTGAAGCTTTCTTT. Amino acid sequence: CSASSGTVNTEAFF.